This TCR beta chain was identified during a study of blood T cell repertoires in COVID-19. For the study at large: The analysed material was cDNA or gDNA that came from T cells, B-cell-depleted T cells, or PBMCs.

About this clone: This sample also contains other DNA sequences that code for the same CDR3.

Only in-frame clones appear in the TCRdb table, and some are missing; sequencing was by immunoSEQ multiplex PCR. Of more than 250,000 clones in the sample, about 90% were seen once. The study recruited people aged 18 to 89 years across approximately 24 US areas. Participants reported their clinical history, and cohort assignment relied on those reports. Germline CDR1 SQVTM, CDR2 ANQGSEA. This CDR3 has 13 amino acids. With V trimmed by 5 bases and J by 7 bases, 5 bases remained unmatched. The source is a woman younger than 45 who had recovered from COVID-19. The sample comprised PBMCs or T cells enriched from blood (not recorded which). This chain connects TRBV29-1 to TRBJ1-5, with 10 bases matching TRBD1. In DNA, the CDR3 is TGCAGCGTTAGACAGGGGGCTGACCAGCCCCAGCATTTT. This codes for CSVRQGADQPQHF. The full variable domain, rest sourced from reference TRBV29-1 and TRBJ1-5, is SAVISQKPSRDICQRGTSLTIQCQVDSQVTMMFWYRQQPGQSLTLIATANQGSEATYESGFVIDKFPISRPNLTFSTLTVSNMSPEDSSIYLCSVRQGADQPQHFGDGTRLSIL.